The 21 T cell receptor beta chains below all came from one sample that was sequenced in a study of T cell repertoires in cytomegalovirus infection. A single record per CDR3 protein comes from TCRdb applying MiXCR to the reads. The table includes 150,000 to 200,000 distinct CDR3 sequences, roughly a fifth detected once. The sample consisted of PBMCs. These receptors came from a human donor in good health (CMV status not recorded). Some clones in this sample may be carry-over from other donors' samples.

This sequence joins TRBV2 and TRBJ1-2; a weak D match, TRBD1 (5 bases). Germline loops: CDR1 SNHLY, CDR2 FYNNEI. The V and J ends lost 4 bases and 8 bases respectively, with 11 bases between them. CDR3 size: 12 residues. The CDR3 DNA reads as TGTGCCAGCAGTGTTTTGGGGGTCGGCTACACCTTC. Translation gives CASSVLGVGYTF.

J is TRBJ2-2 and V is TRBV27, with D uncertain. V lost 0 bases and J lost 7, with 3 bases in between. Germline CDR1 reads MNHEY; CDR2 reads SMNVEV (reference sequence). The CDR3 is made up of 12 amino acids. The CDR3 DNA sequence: TGTGCCAGCAGTTTATCAGGCGGGGAGCTGTTTTTT. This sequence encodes CASSLSGGELFF.

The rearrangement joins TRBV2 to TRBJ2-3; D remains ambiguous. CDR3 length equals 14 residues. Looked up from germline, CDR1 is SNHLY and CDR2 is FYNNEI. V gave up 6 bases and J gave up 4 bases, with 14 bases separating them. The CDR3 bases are TGTGCCAGCAGAGAGGATCAGTACGCAGATACGCAGTATTTT. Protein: CASREDQYADTQYF.

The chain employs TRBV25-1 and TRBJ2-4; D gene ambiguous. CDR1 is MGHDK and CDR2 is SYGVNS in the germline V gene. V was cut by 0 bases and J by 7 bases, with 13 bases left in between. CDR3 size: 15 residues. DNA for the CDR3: TGTGCCAGCAGTGAATACGCCCGGGCCGTGAACATTCAGTACTTC. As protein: CASSEYARAVNIQYF. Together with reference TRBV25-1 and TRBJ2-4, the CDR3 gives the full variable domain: EADIYQTPRYLVIGTGKKITLECSQTMGHDKMYWYQQDPGMELHLIHYSYGVNSTEKGDLSSESTVSRIRTEHFPLTLESARPSHTSQYLCASSEYARAVNIQYFGAGTRLSVL.

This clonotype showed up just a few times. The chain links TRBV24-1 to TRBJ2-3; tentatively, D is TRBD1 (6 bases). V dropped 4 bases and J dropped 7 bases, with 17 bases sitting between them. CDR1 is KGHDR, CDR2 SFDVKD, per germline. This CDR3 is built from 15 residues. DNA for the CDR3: TGTGCCACCAGTGAGGCCGGGACAATCGAAAATACGCAGTATTTT. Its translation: CATSEAGTIENTQYF.

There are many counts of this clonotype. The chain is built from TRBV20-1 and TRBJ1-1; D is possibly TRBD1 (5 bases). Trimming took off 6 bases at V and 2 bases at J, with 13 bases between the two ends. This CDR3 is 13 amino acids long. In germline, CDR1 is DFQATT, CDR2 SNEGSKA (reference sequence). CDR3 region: CSAPSGGNTEAFF. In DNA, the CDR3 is TGCAGTGCCCCCAGCGGGGGAAACACTGAAGCTTTCTTT.

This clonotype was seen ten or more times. CDR3 nucleotide sequence: TGTGCCAGCTTCCGTACAGGGAAAGGACCCGCAGATACGCAGTATTTT. This translates into CASFRTGKGPADTQYF. The V and J genes are TRBV7-9 and TRBJ2-3; a weak D match, TRBD1 (6 bases). Per the germline V gene, CDR1 is SEHNR and CDR2 is FQNEAQ (reference sequence). This CDR3 region has 16 residues. Trimming cost V 8 bases and J 4 bases, with 22 bases left between them.

This chain's CDR3 is CAISVGGQVYEQYF. The CDR3 bases are TGTGCCATCAGTGTGGGGGGGCAAGTTTACGAGCAGTACTTC. V usage is TRBV10-3 and J usage is TRBJ2-7; weak D call: TRBD2 (7 bases). The V end lost 4 bases, the J end lost 4 bases, and 14 bases lay between the germline ends. The CDR3 has 14 residues. CDR1 is ENHRY, CDR2 SYGVKD, per germline.

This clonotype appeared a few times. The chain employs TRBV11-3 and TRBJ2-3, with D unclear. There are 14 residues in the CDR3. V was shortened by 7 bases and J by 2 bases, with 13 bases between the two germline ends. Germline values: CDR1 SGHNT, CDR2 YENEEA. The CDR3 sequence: CASTHSPYTDTQYF. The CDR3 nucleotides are TGTGCCAGCACCCACAGCCCCTACACAGATACGCAGTATTTT.

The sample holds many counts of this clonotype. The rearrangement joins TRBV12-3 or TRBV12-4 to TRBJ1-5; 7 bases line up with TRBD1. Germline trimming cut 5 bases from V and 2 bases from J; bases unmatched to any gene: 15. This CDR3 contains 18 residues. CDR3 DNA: TGTGCCAGCAGTCCCCGGACAGGAGCCGCTACGGGCAATCAGCCCCAGCATTTT. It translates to CASSPRTGAATGNQPQHF.

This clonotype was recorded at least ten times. CDR3 in DNA: TGTGCCAGTAGCATGACACGGAAAGATACGCAGTATTTT. This codes for CASSMTRKDTQYF. The genes are TRBV19 and TRBJ2-3; D not resolved. This CDR3 comprises 13 residues. CDR1 and CDR2 (germline): LNHDA, SQIVND (reference sequence). Trimming left V 6 bases short and J 5 bases short, with 12 bases between.

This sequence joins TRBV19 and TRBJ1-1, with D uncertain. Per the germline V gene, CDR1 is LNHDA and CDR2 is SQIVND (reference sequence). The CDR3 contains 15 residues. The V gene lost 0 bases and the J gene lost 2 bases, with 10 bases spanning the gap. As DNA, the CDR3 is TGTGCCAGTAGTATAGATCTAAGGGCCAACACTGAAGCTTTCTTT. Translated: CASSIDLRANTEAFF. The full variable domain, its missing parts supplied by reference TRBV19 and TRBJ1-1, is DGGITQSPKYLFRKEGQNVTLSCEQNLNHDAMYWYRQDPGQGLRLIYYSQIVNDFQKGDIAEGYSVSREKKESFPLTVTSAQKNPTAFYLCASSIDLRANTEAFFGQGTRLTVV.

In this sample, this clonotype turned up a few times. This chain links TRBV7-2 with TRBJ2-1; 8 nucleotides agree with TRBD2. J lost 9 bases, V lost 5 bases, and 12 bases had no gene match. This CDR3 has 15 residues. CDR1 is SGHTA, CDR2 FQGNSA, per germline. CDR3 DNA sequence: TGTGCCAGCAGCCAATGGCCGCAGCGGGGGTTTGAGCAGTTCTTC. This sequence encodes CASSQWPQRGFEQFF.

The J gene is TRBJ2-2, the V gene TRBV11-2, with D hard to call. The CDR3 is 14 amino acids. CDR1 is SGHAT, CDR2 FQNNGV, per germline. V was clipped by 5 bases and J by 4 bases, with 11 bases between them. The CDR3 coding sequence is TGTGCCAGCAGCCCAGTCAGCGTCACCGGGGAGCTGTTTTTT. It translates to CASSPVSVTGELFF.

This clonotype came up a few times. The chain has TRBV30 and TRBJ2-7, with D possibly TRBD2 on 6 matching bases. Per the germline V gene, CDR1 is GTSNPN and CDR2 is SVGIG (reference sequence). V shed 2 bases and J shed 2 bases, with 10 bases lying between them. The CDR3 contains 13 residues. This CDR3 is CAWSSGQTYEQYF. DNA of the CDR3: TGTGCCTGGAGTAGCGGGCAGACCTACGAGCAGTACTTC.

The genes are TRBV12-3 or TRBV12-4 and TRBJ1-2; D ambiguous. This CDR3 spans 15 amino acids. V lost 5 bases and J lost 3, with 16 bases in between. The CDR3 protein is CASSRLPLRDYGYTF. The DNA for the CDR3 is TGTGCCAGCAGTCGACTCCCGCTCCGTGACTATGGCTACACCTTC.

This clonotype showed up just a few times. CDR3 sequence reads: CASSLALAEGYEQYF. CDR3 DNA: TGTGCCAGCAGCTTAGCACTTGCGGAGGGGTACGAGCAGTACTTC. The genes are TRBV7-9 and TRBJ2-7, with a tentative D call TRBD2 (6 bases). The CDR3 contains 15 residues. Deletions cut 0 bases from V and 4 bases from J, with 13 bases between. The V gene's germline CDR1 is SEHNR and CDR2 FQNEAQ (reference sequence).

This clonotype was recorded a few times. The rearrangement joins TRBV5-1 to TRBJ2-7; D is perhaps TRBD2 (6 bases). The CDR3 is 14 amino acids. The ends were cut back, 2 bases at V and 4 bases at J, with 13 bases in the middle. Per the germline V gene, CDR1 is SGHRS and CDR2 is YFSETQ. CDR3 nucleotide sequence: TGCGCCAGCAGCTTAACGACTAGGGGTTACGAGCAGTACTTC. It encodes CASSLTTRGYEQYF.

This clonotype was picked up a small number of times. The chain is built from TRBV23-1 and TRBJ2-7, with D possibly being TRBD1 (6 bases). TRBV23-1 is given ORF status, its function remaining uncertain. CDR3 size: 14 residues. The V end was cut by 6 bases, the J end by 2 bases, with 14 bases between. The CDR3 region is CASSHDRPPYEQYF. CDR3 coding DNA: TGCGCCAGCAGCCACGACAGGCCTCCCTACGAGCAGTACTTC.

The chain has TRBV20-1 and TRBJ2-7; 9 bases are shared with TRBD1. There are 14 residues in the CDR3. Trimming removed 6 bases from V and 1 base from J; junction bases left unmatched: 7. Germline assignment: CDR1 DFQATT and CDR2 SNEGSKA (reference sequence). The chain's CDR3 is CSALRDRVSYEQYF. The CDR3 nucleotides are TGCAGTGCACTCCGGGACAGGGTATCCTACGAGCAGTACTTC.

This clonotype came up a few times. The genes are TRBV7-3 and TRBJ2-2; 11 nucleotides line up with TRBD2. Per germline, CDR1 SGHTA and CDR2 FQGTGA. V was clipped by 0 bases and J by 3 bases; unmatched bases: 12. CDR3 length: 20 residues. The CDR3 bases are TGTGCCAGCAGCTTAACGTTACTAGCGGGAGCTTATTTCGACACCGGGGAGCTGTTTTTT. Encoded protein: CASSLTLLAGAYFDTGELFF.